This entry lists 9 T cell receptor beta chains sequenced from one sample in a study of human T cells and chemical hapten exposure. TCRdb reanalysed the RACE reads using MiXCR and keeps one entry per CDR3 protein. The table lists more than 250,000 distinct CDR3 sequences, almost 8% of them singletons. As for time point: pre-sensitization, week 0. The treatment here: therapeutic diphenylcyclopropenone sensitization with weekly scalp DPC. The input for sequencing was whole blood, taken in connection with sensitization to the hapten diphenylcyclopropenone (DPC). The receptors were sampled from a young man with alopecia areata. Some clones in this sample may be carry-over from other donors' samples.

CDR3 region: CASSIGYTGPGYTF. In nucleotides, the CDR3 is TGTGCCAGCAGCATTGGGTACACAGGGCCCGGCTACACCTTC. V gene TRBV12-3 or TRBV12-4 combines with J gene TRBJ1-2; D possibly corresponds to TRBD1 (6 bases). V gave up 6 bases and J gave up 8 bases, with 19 bases separating them. The CDR3 loop spans 14 amino acids.

This clonotype appeared a few times. The chain links TRBV7-2 to TRBJ2-1, with D tentatively TRBD2 (5 bases). With 2 bases removed from V and 0 bases from J, the gap between germline ends came to 11 bases. The CDR3 totals 16 residues. Germline CDR1 SGHTA, CDR2 FQGNSA. CDR3: CASSLRRESSYNEQFF. CDR3 nucleotides: TGTGCCAGCAGCTTACGACGGGAAAGCTCCTACAATGAGCAGTTCTTC.

The chain links TRBV2 to TRBJ2-1; D remains unclear. Between the trimmed V and J ends, which lost 5 bases and 6 bases, there was a span of 11 bases. The CDR3 has 13 amino acids. Germline CDR1 SNHLY, CDR2 FYNNEI. The CDR3, as DNA: TGTGCCAGCAGTCCGGCCGGTACCAATGAGCAGTTCTTC. Amino acid sequence: CASSPAGTNEQFF.

Concerning this clonotype: This CDR3 fails to terminate in the conserved phenylalanine or tryptophan, so it likely reflects a read error. The chain recombines TRBV25-1 with TRBJ1-1; TRBD1 might be the D (5 bases). CDR1 and CDR2 (germline): MGHDK, SYGVNS. The length of the CDR3 is 16 residues. Trimming shortened V by 0 bases and J by 0 bases, and 11 bases separated the two germline ends. The CDR3 spells CASSEYEEGVNTEAFS. For the CDR3, the DNA is TGTGCCAGCAGTGAATATGAGGAAGGGGTGAACACTGAAGCTTTCTCT.

The genes are TRBV19 and TRBJ2-3, with D possibly matching TRBD2 (5 bases). Between the trimmed V and J ends, which lost 1 base and 0 bases, there was a span of 5 bases. The CDR3 length is 14 residues. Germline CDR1 LNHDA, CDR2 SQIVND (reference sequence). The CDR3 sequence is CASSIAGSTDTQYF. DNA of the CDR3: TGTGCCAGTAGTATAGCGGGGAGCACAGATACGCAGTATTTT.

This clonotype was recorded a few times. The V call is TRBV2, the J call TRBJ2-7, with D unclear. V lost 5 bases and J 5 bases, leaving 16 bases between the germline ends. The germline V gene has CDR1 SNHLY and CDR2 FYNNEI. The CDR3 has 14 residues. CDR3 coding DNA: TGTGCCAGCAGTTTTACTGCCTTTATAGACGAGCAGTACTTC. Translated: CASSFTAFIDEQYF.

Points on this clonotype: Because it lacks the conserved phenylalanine or tryptophan at the end, this CDR3 is likely a read error. The chain links TRBV4-1 to TRBJ1-5; 8 bases line up with TRBD1. The CDR3 length is 15 residues. The V gene's germline CDR1 is MGHRA and CDR2 YSYEKL. After removal of 3 bases from V and 1 base from J, the junction contained 2 bases not matched to a gene. The CDR3 sequence is CASSQTGASNQPQHS. CDR3 bases: TGCGCCAGCAGCCAGACAGGGGCGAGCAATCAGCCCCAGCATTCT.

This clonotype was counted only a few times. The genes are TRBV6-2 or TRBV6-3 and TRBJ2-2; TRBD1 might be the D (6 bases). This CDR3 has 17 residues. The germline V gene encodes CDR1 MNHEY and CDR2 SVGEGT. V was clipped by 0 bases and J by 3 bases, with 14 bases between them. The CDR3 bases are TGTGCCAGCAGTTACTCGAAACAGGGCTGGTACACCGGGGAGCTGTTTTTT. It specifies CASSYSKQGWYTGELFF.

This clonotype has more than one count but fewer than ten. In DNA form, the CDR3 reads TGTGCCATCACCCCGTGGCGGCGGGTGCATGGCTACACCTTC. Amino acid sequence: CAITPWRRVHGYTF. The gene calls are TRBV10-3 and TRBJ1-2; no clear D. Per germline, CDR1 ENHRY and CDR2 SYGVKD. The CDR3 has 14 amino acids. The germline V and J ends were trimmed by 7 bases and 6 bases, with 18 bases remaining between them.